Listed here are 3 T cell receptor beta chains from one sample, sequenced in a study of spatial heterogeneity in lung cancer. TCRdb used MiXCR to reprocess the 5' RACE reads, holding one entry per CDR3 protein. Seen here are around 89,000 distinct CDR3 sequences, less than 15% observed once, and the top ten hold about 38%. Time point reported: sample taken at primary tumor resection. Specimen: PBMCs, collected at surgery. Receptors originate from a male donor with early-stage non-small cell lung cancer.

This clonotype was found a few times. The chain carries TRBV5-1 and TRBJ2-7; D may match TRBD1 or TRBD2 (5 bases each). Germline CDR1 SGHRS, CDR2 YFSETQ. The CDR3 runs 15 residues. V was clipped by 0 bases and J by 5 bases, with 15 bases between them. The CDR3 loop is CASSLGPGQLNEQYF. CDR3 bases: TGCGCCAGCAGCTTGGGCCCGGGGCAACTTAACGAGCAGTACTTC.

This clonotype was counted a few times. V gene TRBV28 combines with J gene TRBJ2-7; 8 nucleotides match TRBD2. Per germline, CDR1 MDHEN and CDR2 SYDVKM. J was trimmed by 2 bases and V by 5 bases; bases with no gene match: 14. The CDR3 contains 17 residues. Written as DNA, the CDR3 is TGTGCCAGCAGTGCGATGGGGTACCGGGAGGGTACCTACGAGCAGTACTTC. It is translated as CASSAMGYREGTYEQYF.

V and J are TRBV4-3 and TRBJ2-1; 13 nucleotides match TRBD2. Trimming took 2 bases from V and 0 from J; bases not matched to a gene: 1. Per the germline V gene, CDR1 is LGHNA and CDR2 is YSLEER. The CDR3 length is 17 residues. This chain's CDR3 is CASSQRTSGSSYNEQFF. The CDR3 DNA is TGCGCCAGCAGCCAAAGGACTAGCGGGAGCTCCTACAATGAGCAGTTCTTC.